The clone carrying this T cell receptor (beta chain) was found a few times. Its matching antigen is unknown. This specimen comes from a study of siplizumab effects on memory and regulatory T cells. Findings of the study overall: Phenotypic classification as naive or memory proved unattainable for roughly 75-96% of proliferating CD4+ or CD8+ clones.

The germline gives CDR1 SGDLS, CDR2 YYNGEE. The CDR3 consists of 16 residues. V lost 0 bases to trimming and J lost 3 bases; unmatched junction nucleotides: 3. In each sample, 10^5 or so TCR templates were assayed. Repertoires were generated with immunoSEQ multiplex PCR, while TCRdb's copy carries only in-frame clones and drops some. Of some 100,000 clones in the sample, about 91% were seen once. V gene TRBV9 combines with J gene TRBJ2-1; 10 bases are shared with TRBD2. What was sequenced was CD4+ T cells sorted from blood. This clonotype was obtained from a human donor in good health. Some clones in this sample may be carry-over from other donors' samples. Here the CDR3 DNA reads TGTGCCAGCAGCGTAGAGGGACTAGCGAACTACAATGAGCAGTTCTTC. Protein: CASSVEGLANYNEQFF.